A single sample gave rise to the 11 T cell receptor beta chains below, sequenced in a study of OX40 agonist ivuxolimab in advanced cancers. Some clones are missing from TCRdb's copy, which holds only in-frame ones; the method was immunoSEQ multiplex PCR. The table shows just over 80,000 clones, with around 87% occurring only once. The specimen was CD4+ or CD8+ T cells sorted from blood, collected in a trial of the OX40 agonist ivuxolimab. These receptors all come from an adult with an advanced solid tumor such as melanoma, head and neck, liver or kidney cancer.

The chain carries TRBV5-6 and TRBJ1-2; D possibly corresponds to TRBD1 (6 bases). CDR3 length equals 14 residues. V lost 6 bases to trimming and J lost 5 bases, with 17 bases between them. From germline, CDR1 is SGHDT and CDR2 YYEEEE. The CDR3 nucleotides read TGTGCCAGCACGACAGACAGGACCTCATATGGCTACACCTTC. Protein product: CASTTDRTSYGYTF.

This chain connects TRBV6-6 to TRBJ2-5; D is uncertain. Between the trimmed V and J ends, which lost 2 bases and 0 bases, there was a span of 7 bases. There are 14 residues in the CDR3. The germline V gene has CDR1 MNHNY and CDR2 SVGAGI (reference sequence). CDR3: CASSYRHDQETQYF. The DNA of the CDR3 is TGTGCCAGCAGTTACCGACACGACCAAGAGACCCAGTACTTC.

The chain combines TRBV6-1 with TRBJ1-3; D gene unclear. Germline loops: CDR1 MNHNS, CDR2 SASEGT. The CDR3 spans 11 residues. V gave up 5 bases and J gave up 4 bases, with 3 bases separating them. Here the CDR3 reads CASSTGNTIYF. CDR3 DNA: TGTGCCAGCAGTACCGGAAACACCATATATTTT.

CDR3 coding DNA: TGTGCCAGCAGTCCGGGGACGGCAGGGCTATCCGGGGAGCTGTTTTTT. Translated, it gives CASSPGTAGLSGELFF. The chain recombines TRBV28 with TRBJ2-2; D possibly uses TRBD1 or TRBD2 (5 bases each). This CDR3 spans 16 amino acids. V was cut by 5 bases and J by 6 bases, with 19 bases left in between. Germline CDR1 reads MDHEN; CDR2 reads SYDVKM.

This chain connects TRBV6-5 to TRBJ2-3; D is possibly TRBD2 (6 bases). Germline CDR1 reads MNHEY; CDR2 reads SVGAGI. V lost 6 bases and J lost 2, with 12 bases in between. The length of the CDR3 is 14 residues. The CDR3 is CASRLGGNTDTQYF. DNA for the CDR3: TGTGCCAGCAGGCTGGGCGGGAACACAGATACGCAGTATTTT.

This CDR3 reads CASSHYKTGPPRATGELFF. The CDR3 nucleotides are TGTGCCAGCAGCCATTACAAGACCGGGCCACCTCGAGCCACCGGGGAGCTGTTTTTT. The chain couples TRBV14 to TRBJ2-2; no reliable D call. Germline loops: CDR1 SGHDN, CDR2 FVKESK. V shed 3 bases and J shed 4 bases, with 24 bases lying between them. The CDR3 length is 19 residues. Supplemented by reference TRBV14 and TRBJ2-2, the full variable domain reads EAGVTQFPSHSVIEKGQTVTLRCDPISGHDNLYWYRRVMGKEIKFLLHFVKESKQDESGMPNNRFLAERTGGTYSTLKVQPAELEDSGVYFCASSHYKTGPPRATGELFFGEGSRLTVL.

The chain employs TRBV28 and TRBJ2-5; D remains unclear. This CDR3 comprises 10 residues. Germline V gene sequence: CDR1 MDHEN, CDR2 SYDVKM. Trimming shortened V by 5 bases and J by 3 bases, and 1 base separated the two germline ends. CDR3 DNA: TGTGCCAGCAGTAAAGAGACCCAGTACTTC. This gives the protein CASSKETQYF. The whole variable domain, filled in from reference TRBV28 and TRBJ2-5, reads DVKVTQSSRYLVKRTGEKVFLECVQDMDHENMFWYRQDPGLGLRLIYFSYDVKMKEKGDIPEGYSVSREKKERFSLILESASTNQTSMYLCASSKETQYFGPGTRLLVL.

The V and J genes are TRBV5-1 and TRBJ2-1, with D uncertain. The CDR3 consists of 16 residues. V shed 0 bases and J shed 0 bases, with 10 bases lying between them. Germline CDR1 and CDR2: SGHRS and YFSETQ. DNA for the CDR3: TGCGCCAGCAGCTTGGGACCACAGAGCTCCTACAATGAGCAGTTCTTC. It codes for CASSLGPQSSYNEQFF. Together with reference TRBV5-1 and TRBJ2-1, the CDR3 gives the full variable domain: KAGVTQTPRYLIKTRGQQVTLSCSPISGHRSVSWYQQTPGQGLQFLFEYFSETQRNKGNFPGRFSGRQFSNSRSEMNVSTLELGDSALYLCASSLGPQSSYNEQFFGPGTRLTVL.

This chain joins TRBV19 and TRBJ2-1; unclear D gene. The CDR3 sequence is 17 residues long. V shed 5 bases and J shed 2 bases, with 19 bases lying between them. Germline CDR1 is LNHDA and CDR2 is SQIVND (reference sequence). The CDR3 spells CASSGFGKLITYNEQFF. For the CDR3, the DNA is TGTGCCAGTAGTGGGTTTGGGAAGCTTATAACCTACAATGAGCAGTTCTTC.

The gene calls are TRBV5-1 and TRBJ2-7, with 8 bases fitting TRBD2. The ends lost 0 bases at V and 1 base at J; junction bases unmatched: 0. CDR1 is SGHRS and CDR2 is YFSETQ in the germline V gene. This CDR3 is built from 14 residues. The CDR3 bases are TGCGCCAGCAGCTTGGTAGCGGGATCCTACGAGCAGTACTTC. As protein: CASSLVAGSYEQYF.

This chain uses TRBV28 with TRBJ2-5; 10 bases are a match to TRBD2. J was trimmed by 4 bases and V by 1 base; bases with no gene match: 3. CDR1 and CDR2 from the germline V gene are MDHEN and SYDVKM. The length of the CDR3 is 15 residues. For the CDR3, the DNA is TGTGCCAGCAGTTTATCAGCGGGGGGGAGAGAGACCCAGTACTTC. It encodes CASSLSAGGRETQYF.